The entry that follows covers one TCR beta chain sequence. The participants were between about 18 and 95 years old and came from some 25 US areas. This CDR3 has 16 residues. V shed 5 bases and J 6 bases; nucleotides not matched to a gene: 11. Germline lookup yields CDR1 SGHDT and CDR2 YYEEEE. In the source study's methods: Quantification of nucleated cells was approximated via reference gene primer amplification. TCRdb's table, derived via immunoSEQ multiplex PCR, lists solely in-frame clones and lacks some. V and J calls and clone size are copied from that table; D and trimming were computed from the DNA. The sample comprises 150,000 to 250,000 clones, approximately 84% of which are singletons, and 6% to 8% rests with the top ten. The data stem from a study of blood T cell repertoires in COVID-19. Study-level background: Sites in the United States, Italy and Spain provided acute and convalescent COVID-19 samples.

Specimen: PBMCs or T cells enriched from blood (not recorded which). The TCR sequence derives from a man aged 35 to 55 who had recovered from COVID-19. J is TRBJ2-2 and V is TRBV5-6, with TRBD1 identical over 9 bases. The DNA of the CDR3 is TGTGCCAGCAGTGACCGGGACAGGGTTCGCCCCGGGGAGCTGTTTTTT. Its protein is CASSDRDRVRPGELFF.